This is a list of T cell receptor beta chains from one sample in a study of PD-L1 blockade in urothelial cancer. Here immunoSEQ multiplex PCR was the method, and the copy in TCRdb shows in-frame clones only, minus some. Here the sample spans tens of thousands of clones, roughly 85% being singletons. This sample comprised PBMCs, obtained around atezolizumab (anti-PD-L1) treatment. These TCRs come from a man aged 55-75 years with urothelial cancer. Both conserved end residues are part of each CDR3. A D gene is named only where the DNA matches it firmly. The listing skips clone size in some rows; elsewhere it reads once, few, many or a size class.

d_gene	j_gene	len	v_gene	abundance	CDR3nt	CDR3aa
NA	TRBJ1-1	13	TRBV6-5	NA	TGTGCCAGCGTTAAAGGGGGAAACACTGAAGCTTTCTTT	CASVKGGNTEAFF
NA	TRBJ2-7	14	TRBV5-1	NA	TGCGCCAGCAGCTTGGAAGTGGCACCGTACGAGCAGTACTTC	CASSLEVAPYEQYF
NA	TRBJ1-1	14	TRBV5-1	NA	TGCGCCAGCAGCTTGAGTCCGGGGAACACTGAAGCTTTCTTT	CASSLSPGNTEAFF
TRBD2	TRBJ2-4	16	TRBV5-1	NA	TGCGCCAGCAGCGAGGGACTAGCGGGGGCCGGGAACATTCAGTACTTC	CASSEGLAGAGNIQYF
TRBD2	TRBJ2-7	14	TRBV15	NA	TGTGCCACCAGCAGAGCGGGGGGCTCCTACGAGCAGTACTTC	CATSRAGGSYEQYF
TRBD1	TRBJ1-5	15	TRBV6-5	NA	TGTGCCAGCAGTAGGGGACAGGAGGGTTCTCAGCCCCAGCATTTT	CASSRGQEGSQPQHF
TRBD2	TRBJ2-3	19	TRBV7-6	NA	TGTGCCAGCAGCCAGCGGTTGCGGGGGGGAATTTATCTCTCAGATACGCAGTATTTT	CASSQRLRGGIYLSDTQYF
NA	TRBJ2-1	13	TRBV6-5	NA	TGTGCCAGCAGCCCGACAGAATACAATGAGCAGTTCTTC	CASSPTEYNEQFF
NA	TRBJ1-3	14	TRBV9	NA	TGTGCCAGCAGCGTTGGGGGCACTGGAAACACCATATATTTT	CASSVGGTGNTIYF
TRBD1	TRBJ1-1	15	TRBV7-8	NA	TGTGCCAGCAGCCGCCGGAGGGGGCGAGACACTGAAGCTTTCTTT	CASSRRRGRDTEAFF
TRBD1	TRBJ2-1	14	TRBV29-1	NA	TGCAGCGTTGACAGGGGGCAGAGGTACAATGAGCAGTTCTTC	CSVDRGQRYNEQFF
NA	TRBJ1-2	14	TRBV9	few	TGTGCCAGCAGCGCCCCGATGTCAGGAGGTGGCTACACCTTC	CASSAPMSGGGYTF
TRBD1	TRBJ2-1	17	TRBV7-2	NA	TGTGCCAGCAGCTTTCGCCCAACTGCAGGGGGTTACAATGAGCAGTTCTTC	CASSFRPTAGGYNEQFF
NA	TRBJ2-7	11	TRBV20-1	NA	TGCAGTGCGCTGAGGGCTTACGAGCAGTACTTC	CSALRAYEQYF
NA	TRBJ1-6	12	TRBV11-2	few	TGTGCCAGCAGCTCAGGGAATTCACCCCTCCACTTT	CASSSGNSPLHF
TRBD2	TRBJ2-3	15	TRBV5-6	NA	TGTGCCAGCAGCAAAGGGCCTAGCGGGGAGTATACGCAGTATTTT	CASSKGPSGEYTQYF
TRBD1	TRBJ1-5	16	TRBV6-1	NA	TGTGCCAGCAGTGTGGGACAGGGGGCGAGGGAACAGCCCCAGCATTTT	CASSVGQGAREQPQHF
TRBD1	TRBJ1-1	13	TRBV29-1	NA	TGCAGCGGGACTGGGACAGTGAACACTGAAGCTTTCTTT	CSGTGTVNTEAFF
NA	TRBJ1-1	15	TRBV6-5	NA	TGTGCCAGCAGTTACGGGGGACTGGGTGGCACTGAAGCTTTCTTT	CASSYGGLGGTEAFF
NA	TRBJ2-2	16	TRBV21-1	NA	TGTGCCAGCAGCAAAATACCCACCTCAGACACCGGGGAGCTGTTTTTT	CASSKIPTSDTGELFF
NA	TRBJ2-5	14	TRBV4-1	once	TGCGCCAGCAGCCAAGGCGGATTTGGAGAGACCCAGTACTTC	CASSQGGFGETQYF
TRBD2	TRBJ2-3	17	TRBV11-3	NA	TGTGCCAGCAGCTTAAATACAGCGGGGCGGGGGTATGAGACGCAGTATTTT	CASSLNTAGRGYETQYF